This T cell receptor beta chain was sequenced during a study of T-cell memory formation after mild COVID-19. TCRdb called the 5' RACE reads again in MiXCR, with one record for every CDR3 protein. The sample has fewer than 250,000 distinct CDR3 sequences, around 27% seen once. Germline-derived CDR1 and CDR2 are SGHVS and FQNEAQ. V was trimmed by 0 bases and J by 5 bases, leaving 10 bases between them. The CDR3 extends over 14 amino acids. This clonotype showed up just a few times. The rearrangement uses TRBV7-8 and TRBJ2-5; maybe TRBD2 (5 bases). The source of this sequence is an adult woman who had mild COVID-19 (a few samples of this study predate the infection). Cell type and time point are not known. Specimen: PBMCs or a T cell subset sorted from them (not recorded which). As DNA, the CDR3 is TGTGCCAGCAGCTTAGCTCCGGGGTATGAGACCCAGTACTTC. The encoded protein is CASSLAPGYETQYF.